This T cell receptor (beta chain) was captured in a study of patients and donors after allogeneic stem cell transplantation. TCRdb re-called the RT-PCR reads with MiXCR, one entry per CDR3 protein. The repertoire holds about 410,000 distinct CDR3 sequences, with 16% as singletons. This clonotype was counted a few times. Germline V gene lookup returns CDR1 SGHDN and CDR2 FVKESK. V shed 0 bases and J shed 1 base, with 7 bases lying between them. This CDR3 has 15 residues. The clonotype was recovered from a human donor who was either an allogeneic HSCT recipient or a stem cell or donor lymphocyte infusion donor (not recorded which). It is not recorded whose cells these are; they may come from a transplant donor. This chain joins TRBV14 and TRBJ2-1; D is uncertain. Material for sequencing was blood, either unsorted or a sorted T cell fraction (not recorded which). The CDR3 bases are TGTGCCAGCAGCCAAGAGAAAGCGTCCTACAATGAGCAGTTCTTC. Encoded protein: CASSQEKASYNEQFF. Full variable domain (missing parts from reference TRBV14 and TRBJ2-1): EAGVTQFPSHSVIEKGQTVTLRCDPISGHDNLYWYRRVMGKEIKFLLHFVKESKQDESGMPNNRFLAERTGGTYSTLKVQPAELEDSGVYFCASSQEKASYNEQFFGPGTRLTVL.